One TCR beta chain is described in this entry. Its antigen is currently not known. No much larger clone exists at a distance of one base, and base qualities are not known. This entry comes from a study of cytomegalovirus exposure and HLA in healthy donors (dated by TCRdb to about 2017). About the study as a whole: The 666 repertoires of the first cohort and the approximately 110 validation repertoires were produced on the same platform, according to a later analysis. The study aimed to test whether cataloging public T cell receptors could reveal signatures of past pathogen exposure. A separate validation cohort of more than 100 different subjects was used in addition to the roughly 700-subject first cohort. The study combined high-throughput TCR immunosequencing, statistical association of individual TCRs with disease status, and machine learning to predict cytomegalovirus infection status.

The donors belonged to the validation cohort of 90 to 150 subjects, which was separate from the roughly 680-subject first cohort. V and J are trimmed by 2 bases and 3 bases, and the gene matches miss 5 bases of the junction. Reading from cysteine to phenylalanine, the CDR3 counts 15 amino acids. The read is trimmed to its CDR3 DNA, 45 bases read in frame from base 1. CDR1 is given as MDHEN and CDR2 as SYDVKM, both from the germline V gene. What the work shows at the level of the full study, not this receptor alone: In both the original and validation cohorts, the classifier was reported to diagnose cytomegalovirus status with high specificity and sensitivity. A total of around 150 TCR beta chains were listed by the study as associated with cytomegalovirus. A later analysis lacked HLA typing for the validation cohort, so it scored co-occurrence in that cohort across all 120 repertoires. Across donors, most TCR sequences were observed very rarely, whereas some public TCRs were present in many individuals. In vitro tests confirmed that a few of the cytomegalovirus-associated TCR beta chains recognize cytomegalovirus antigens. The authors suggested that the approach could potentially be extended to other disease states and immunological phenotypes. In a later analysis, TCRs clustered in the first cohort were found to also tend to co-occur in the 130 or so validation repertoires, with approximately 95% of cluster scores above 0.

The library came from the immunoSEQ multiplex PCR assay. On the authors' methods: To diagnose cytomegalovirus status from the catalog of TCR beta chain sequences, a statistical classification framework was built. TCRdb mirrors the immuneACCESS table, restricted to in-frame sequences. Some clones are absent from its copies; in checked studies, under half trace to an unresolved V gene, and the reason for the others is unknown. That table gives V, J and clone size, and the DNA gave D and trimming. This sample is represented by about 69,000 clones; roughly 93% of them were singletons. 1% of the sample goes to the ten largest clones.

This clonotype was sampled from a woman aged 18-29 years in good health and CMV-seronegative. Sequencing was performed on PBMCs. Recombination joined TRBV28 with TRBJ2-3; 7 junctional bases match TRBD2. The DNA sequence is given as TGTGCCAGCAGTTTAAGAGCGGGGCGGACAGATACGCAGTATTTT. Translated, this gives CASSLRAGRTDTQYF.